This T cell receptor beta chain comes out of a study of cytomegalovirus exposure and HLA in healthy donors. Although they were nominally healthy when sampled, donors likely had unrecorded immune exposures. Study outcomes and limitations: Analysis performed later found more than 15,000 TCR beta sequences associated with HLA alleles at 0.05 false discovery rate.

A note on this clone: Antigen: not known.

The PCR used 60 Vbeta and 13 Jbeta primers. Original processing notes: Later reanalysis found about 80 million unique TCR beta chains, around 9.9 million of them shared. TCRdb's copy holds only in-frame clones and misses some; the assay was immunoSEQ multiplex PCR. For V, J and clone size, that table is used; D and trimming come from the DNA. The repertoire holds more than 140,000 clones, over 75% seen once, with 4.5% to 6% in the top ten. The CDR3 is 16 residues long. The V gene's germline CDR1 is MGHRA and CDR2 YSYEKL. Deletions cut 1 base from V and 3 bases from J, with 12 bases between. Sequenced input: PBMCs. The clonotype comes from a man under 40 in good health and CMV-seropositive. The chain carries TRBV4-1 and TRBJ2-2, with D uncertain. CDR3 residues: CASSQGPGTYTGELFF. CDR3 in DNA: TGCGCCAGCAGCCAAGGGCCAGGCACCTACACCGGGGAGCTGTTTTTT.